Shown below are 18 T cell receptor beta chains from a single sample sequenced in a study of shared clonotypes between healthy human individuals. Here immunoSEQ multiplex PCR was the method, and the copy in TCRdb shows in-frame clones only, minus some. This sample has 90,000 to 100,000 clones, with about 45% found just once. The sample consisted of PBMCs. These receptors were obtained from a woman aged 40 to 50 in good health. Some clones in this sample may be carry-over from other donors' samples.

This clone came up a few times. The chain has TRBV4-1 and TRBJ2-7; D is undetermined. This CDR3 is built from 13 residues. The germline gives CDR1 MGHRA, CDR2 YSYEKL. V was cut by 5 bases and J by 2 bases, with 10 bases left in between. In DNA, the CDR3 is TGCGCCAGCAGCGAATTTGCCGCCTACGAGCAGTACTTC. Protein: CASSEFAAYEQYF.

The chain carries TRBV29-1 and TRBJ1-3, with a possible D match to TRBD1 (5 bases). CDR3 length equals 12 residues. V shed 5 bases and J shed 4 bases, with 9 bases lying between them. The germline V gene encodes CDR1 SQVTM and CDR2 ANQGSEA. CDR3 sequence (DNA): TGCAGCGTTAGGACATCAGGAAACACCATATATTTT. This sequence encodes CSVRTSGNTIYF.

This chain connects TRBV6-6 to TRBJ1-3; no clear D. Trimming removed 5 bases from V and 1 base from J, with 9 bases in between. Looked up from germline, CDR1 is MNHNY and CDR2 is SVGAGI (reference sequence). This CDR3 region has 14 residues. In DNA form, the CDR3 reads TGTGCCAGCAGTCAAACAGCTTCTGGAAACACCATATATTTT. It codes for CASSQTASGNTIYF.

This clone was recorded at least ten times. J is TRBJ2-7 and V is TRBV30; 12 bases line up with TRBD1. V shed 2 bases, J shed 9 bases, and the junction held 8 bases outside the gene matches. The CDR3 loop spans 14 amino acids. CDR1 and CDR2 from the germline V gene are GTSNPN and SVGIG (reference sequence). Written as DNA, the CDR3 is TGTGCCTGGAGTATGGGGACAGGGGGCGTGGGGCAGTACTTC. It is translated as CAWSMGTGGVGQYF. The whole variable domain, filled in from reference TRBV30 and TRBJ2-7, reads SQTIHQWPATLVQPVGSPLSLECTVEGTSNPNLYWYRQAAGRGLQLLFYSVGIGQISSEVPQNLSASRPQDRQFILSSKKLLLSDSGFYLCAWSMGTGGVGQYFGPGTRLTVT.

In DNA, the CDR3 is TGTGCCTGGAGTCCCCTTACAGGGGCCGATCAGCCCCAGCATTTT. Translating it yields CAWSPLTGADQPQHF. V is TRBV30 and J is TRBJ1-5, with 7 bases identical to TRBD1. J gave up 5 bases and V 2 bases, and 9 bases lay outside the gene matches. Germline-derived CDR1 and CDR2 are GTSNPN and SVGIG (reference sequence). The CDR3 is 15 amino acids.

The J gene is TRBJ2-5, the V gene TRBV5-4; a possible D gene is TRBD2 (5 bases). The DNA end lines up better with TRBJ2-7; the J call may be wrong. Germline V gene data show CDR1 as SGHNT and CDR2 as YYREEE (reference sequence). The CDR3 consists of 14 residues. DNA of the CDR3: TGTGCCAGCAGTTCGGACTTTGGCTCCTACGAGCAGTACTTC. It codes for CASSSDFGSYEQYF.

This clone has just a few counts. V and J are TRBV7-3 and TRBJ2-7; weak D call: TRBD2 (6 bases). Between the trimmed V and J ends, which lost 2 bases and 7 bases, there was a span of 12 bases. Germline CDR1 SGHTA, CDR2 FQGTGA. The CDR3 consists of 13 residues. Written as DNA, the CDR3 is TGTGCCAGCAGCTTAGGGACCGCGGGGGAGCAGTACTTC. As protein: CASSLGTAGEQYF.

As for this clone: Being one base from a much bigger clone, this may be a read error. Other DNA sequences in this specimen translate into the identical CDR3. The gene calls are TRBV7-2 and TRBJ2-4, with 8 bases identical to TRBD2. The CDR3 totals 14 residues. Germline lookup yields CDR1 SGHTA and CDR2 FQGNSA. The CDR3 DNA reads TGCGCCAGCAGCTTAGCCGGGGGGGAAAACATTCAGTACTTC. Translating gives CASSLAGGENIQYF.

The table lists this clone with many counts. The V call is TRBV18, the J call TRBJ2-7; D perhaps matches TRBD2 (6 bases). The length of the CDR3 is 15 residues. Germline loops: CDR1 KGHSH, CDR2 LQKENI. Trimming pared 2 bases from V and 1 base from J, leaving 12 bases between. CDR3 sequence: CASSPTLAESYEQYF. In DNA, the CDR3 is TGTGCCAGCTCACCAACATTAGCGGAATCCTACGAGCAGTACTTC.

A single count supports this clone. The CDR3 reads CASSMDRGPYEQYF. The DNA of the CDR3 is TGTGCCAGCAGCATGGACAGGGGGCCCTACGAGCAGTACTTC. The chain uses TRBV11-1 and TRBJ2-7; 11 bases are shared with TRBD1. Trimming removed 5 bases from V and 2 bases from J; junction bases left unmatched: 2. Germline CDR1 and CDR2: SGHAT and FQDESV (reference sequence). This CDR3 contains 14 residues.

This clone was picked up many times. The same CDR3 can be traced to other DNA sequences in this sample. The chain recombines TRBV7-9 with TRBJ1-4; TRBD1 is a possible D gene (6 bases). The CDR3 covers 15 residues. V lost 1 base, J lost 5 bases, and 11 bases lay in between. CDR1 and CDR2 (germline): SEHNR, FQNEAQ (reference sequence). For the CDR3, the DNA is TGTGCCAGCAGCTTAGTAGGGCAGGGGAATGAAAAACTGTTTTTT. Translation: CASSLVGQGNEKLFF.

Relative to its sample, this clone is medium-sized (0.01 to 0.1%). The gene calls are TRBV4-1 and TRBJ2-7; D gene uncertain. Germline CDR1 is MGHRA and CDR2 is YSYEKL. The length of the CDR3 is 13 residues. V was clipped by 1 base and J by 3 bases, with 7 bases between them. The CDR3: CASSQVAYYEQYF. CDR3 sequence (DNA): TGCGCCAGCAGCCAAGTAGCTTACTACGAGCAGTACTTC.

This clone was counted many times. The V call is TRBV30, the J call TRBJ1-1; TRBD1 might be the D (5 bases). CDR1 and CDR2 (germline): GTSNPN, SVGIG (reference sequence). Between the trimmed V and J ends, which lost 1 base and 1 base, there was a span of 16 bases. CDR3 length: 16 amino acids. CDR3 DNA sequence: TGTGCCTGGAGTGGTGATACGCCGGGACCGAACACTGAAGCTTTCTTT. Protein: CAWSGDTPGPNTEAFF.

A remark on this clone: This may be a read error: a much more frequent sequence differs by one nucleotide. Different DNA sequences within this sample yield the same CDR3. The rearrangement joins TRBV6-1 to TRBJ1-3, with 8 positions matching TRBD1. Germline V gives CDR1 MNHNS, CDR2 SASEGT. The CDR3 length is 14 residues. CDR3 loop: CATVDRGSGNTIYF. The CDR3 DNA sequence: TGTGCCACCGTCGACAGGGGCTCTGGAAACACCATATACTTT.

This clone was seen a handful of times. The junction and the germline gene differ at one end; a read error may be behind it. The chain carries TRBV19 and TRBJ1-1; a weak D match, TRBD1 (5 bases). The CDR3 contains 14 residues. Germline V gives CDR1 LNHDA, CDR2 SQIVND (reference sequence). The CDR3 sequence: CAGSPRGTHTEAFF. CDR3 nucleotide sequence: TGTGCCGGTAGTCCCCGGGGGACGCACACTGAAGCTTTCTTT.

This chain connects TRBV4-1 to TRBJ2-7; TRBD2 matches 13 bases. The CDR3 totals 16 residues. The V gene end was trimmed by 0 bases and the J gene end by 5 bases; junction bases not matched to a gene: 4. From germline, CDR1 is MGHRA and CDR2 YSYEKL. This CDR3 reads CASSQDRTSGRDEQYF. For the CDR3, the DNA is TGCGCCAGCAGCCAAGATCGAACTAGCGGGAGGGACGAGCAGTACTTC.

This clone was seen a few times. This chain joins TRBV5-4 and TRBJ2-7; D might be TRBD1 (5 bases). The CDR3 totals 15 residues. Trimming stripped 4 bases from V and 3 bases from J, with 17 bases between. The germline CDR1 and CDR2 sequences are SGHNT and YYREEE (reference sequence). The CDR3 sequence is CASSVGYGQGYEQYF. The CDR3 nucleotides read TGTGCCAGCAGCGTAGGATATGGACAAGGCTACGAGCAGTACTTC. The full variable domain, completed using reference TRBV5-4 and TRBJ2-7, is ETGVTQSPTHLIKTRGQQVTLRCSSQSGHNTVSWYQQALGQGPQFIFQYYREEENGRGNFPPRFSGLQFPNYSSELNVNALELDDSALYLCASSVGYGQGYEQYFGPGTRLTVT.

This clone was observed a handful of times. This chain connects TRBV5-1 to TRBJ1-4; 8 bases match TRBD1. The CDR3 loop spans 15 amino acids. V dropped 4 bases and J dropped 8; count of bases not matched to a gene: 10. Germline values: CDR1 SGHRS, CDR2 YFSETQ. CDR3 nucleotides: TGCGCCAGCAGCAGGTCCGGGACAGGAGGGGAAAAACTGTTTTTT. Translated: CASSRSGTGGEKLFF.